These 8 T cell receptor beta chains were all obtained from the same sample, sequenced in a study of shared clonotypes between healthy human individuals. Sequencing used immunoSEQ multiplex PCR; TCRdb keeps in-frame clones, though not all of them. The sample has 1.4 million to 1.5 million clones; over 95% are singletons. Sequenced input: naive CD4+ T cells sorted from blood. Subset noted: CD45RA+ positively selected. The receptors come from a man aged 25-45 years in good health.

The chain is built from TRBV9 and TRBJ2-1; the D is unclear. Deletions cut 0 bases from V and 12 bases from J, with 10 bases between. The germline V gene has CDR1 SGDLS and CDR2 YYNGEE. This CDR3 region has 12 residues. CDR3: CASSVATGSQFF. In nucleotides, the CDR3 is TGTGCCAGCAGCGTAGCAACCGGGTCGCAGTTCTTC. The whole variable domain, remainder taken from reference TRBV9 and TRBJ2-1, is DSGVTQTPKHLITATGQRVTLRCSPRSGDLSVYWYQQSLDQGLQFLIQYYNGEERAKGNILERFSAQQFPDLHSELNLSSLELGDSALYFCASSVATGSQFFGPGTRLTVL.

V gene TRBV7-2 combines with J gene TRBJ2-5, with 7 positions matching TRBD2. The V segment lost 1 base and the J segment 1 base; nucleotides outside the gene matches: 12. This CDR3 is 18 amino acids long. Per the germline V gene, CDR1 is SGHTA and CDR2 is FQGNSA. The CDR3 sequence: CASSLGGSWEGFQETQYF. For the CDR3, the DNA is TGTGCCAGCAGCTTAGGTGGCTCTTGGGAGGGCTTCCAAGAGACCCAGTACTTC.

The CDR3 reads CASSPLAGGSTDTQYF. As DNA, the CDR3 is TGTGCCAGTAGTCCTTTAGCGGGAGGTAGCACAGATACGCAGTATTTT. The chain links TRBV19 to TRBJ2-3, with 10 bases that match TRBD2. Germline V lookup: CDR1 LNHDA, CDR2 SQIVND (reference sequence). The CDR3 length is 16 residues. V was pared by 5 bases and J by 0 bases, with 5 bases of the junction left unmatched.

The chain is built from TRBV11-2 and TRBJ2-3, with TRBD2 matching over 7 bases. The germline CDR1 and CDR2 sequences are SGHAT and FQNNGV. CDR3 length equals 16 residues. The J segment lost 1 base and the V segment lost 5 bases, leaving 9 bases of the junction unmatched. Here the CDR3 reads CASSPRLASRTDTQYF. Here the CDR3 DNA reads TGTGCCAGCAGCCCACGACTAGCTTCTCGCACAGATACGCAGTATTTT.

Turning to this clone: The same CDR3 can be traced to other DNA sequences in this sample. The chain couples TRBV9 to TRBJ1-3; the D is unclear. This CDR3 is 13 amino acids long. CDR1 SGDLS and CDR2 YYNGEE come from the germline V gene. V dropped 0 bases and J dropped 4 bases, with 5 bases sitting between them. The CDR3 DNA follows: TGTGCCAGCAGCGTAGGGAGGGGAAACACCATATATTTT. Translated: CASSVGRGNTIYF.

The J gene is TRBJ1-5, the V gene TRBV19, with TRBD1 matching 8 bases. This CDR3 comprises 13 residues. V trimming: 5 bases; J trimming: 6 bases; junction bases outside the gene matches: 3. Germline V lookup: CDR1 LNHDA, CDR2 SQIVND (reference sequence). DNA of the CDR3: TGTGCCAGTAGTCAGGGGGCTTCTCAGCCCCAGCATTTT. This gives the protein CASSQGASQPQHF.

V gene TRBV19 combines with J gene TRBJ2-1, with D uncertain. V was cut by 0 bases and J by 2 bases, with 11 bases left in between. CDR1 and CDR2 from the germline V gene are LNHDA and SQIVND (reference sequence). The CDR3 sequence is 16 residues long. DNA for the CDR3: TGTGCCAGTAGTATAGATATCACAGCGACCTACAATGAGCAGTTCTTC. Its translation is CASSIDITATYNEQFF. Combining the CDR3 with reference TRBV19 and TRBJ2-1 gives the whole variable domain DGGITQSPKYLFRKEGQNVTLSCEQNLNHDAMYWYRQDPGQGLRLIYYSQIVNDFQKGDIAEGYSVSREKKESFPLTVTSAQKNPTAFYLCASSIDITATYNEQFFGPGTRLTVL.

In this sample, this clone turned up once. The genes are TRBV7-9 and TRBJ1-1, with D perhaps matching TRBD1 (5 bases). CDR1 is SEHNR, CDR2 FQNEAQ, per germline (reference sequence). Trimming left V 4 bases short and J 4 bases short, with 16 bases between. The CDR3 covers 15 residues. CDR3 sequence: CASSSQSGQSTEAFF. The CDR3 bases are TGTGCCAGCAGCTCTCAGTCGGGGCAGAGCACTGAAGCTTTCTTT. Complete variable domain (other parts from reference TRBV7-9 and TRBJ1-1): DTGVSQNPRHKITKRGQNVTFRCDPISEHNRLYWYRQTLGQGPEFLTYFQNEAQLEKSRLLSDRFSAERPKGSFSTLEIQRTEQGDSAMYLCASSSQSGQSTEAFFGQGTRLTVV.